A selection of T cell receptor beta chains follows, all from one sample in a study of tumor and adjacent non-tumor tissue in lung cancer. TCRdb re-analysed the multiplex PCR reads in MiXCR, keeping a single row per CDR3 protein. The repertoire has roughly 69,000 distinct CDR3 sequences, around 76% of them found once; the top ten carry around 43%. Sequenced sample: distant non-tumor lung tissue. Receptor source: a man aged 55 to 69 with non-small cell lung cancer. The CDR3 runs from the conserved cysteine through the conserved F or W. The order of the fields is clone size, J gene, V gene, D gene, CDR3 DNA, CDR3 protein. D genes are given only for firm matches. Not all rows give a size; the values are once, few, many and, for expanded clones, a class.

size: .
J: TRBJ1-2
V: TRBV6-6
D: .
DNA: TGTGCCAGTAGTTTACAGGATAGCTATGACTACACCTTC
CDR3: CASSLQDSYDYTF

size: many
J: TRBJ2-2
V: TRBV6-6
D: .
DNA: TGTGCCAGCAGTTACTTAGCAGCGAACACCGGGGAGCTGTTTTTT
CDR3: CASSYLAANTGELFF

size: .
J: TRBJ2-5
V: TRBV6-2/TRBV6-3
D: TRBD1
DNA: TGTGCCAGCGGTAAATCCGACAGGGGAGAGACCCAGTACTTC
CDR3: CASGKSDRGETQYF

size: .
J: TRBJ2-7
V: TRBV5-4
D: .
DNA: TGTGCCAGCAACCCCTCCTGCGGGACATACGAGCAGTACTTC
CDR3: CASNPSCGTYEQYF

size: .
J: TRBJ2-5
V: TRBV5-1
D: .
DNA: TGCGCCAGCAGCTCGGGTACAGCCCCATCTGGAGAGACTCAGTACTTC
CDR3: CASSSGTAPSGETQYF

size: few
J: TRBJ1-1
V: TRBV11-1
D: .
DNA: TGTGCCAGAAGCTTAGCACCGGGGGCTGAAGCTCTCTTT
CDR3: CARSLAPGAEALF

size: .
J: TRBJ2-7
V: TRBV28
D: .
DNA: TGTGTCAGCAGTTTTAGTAGCGCCCCCCAAACACAGTACTTC
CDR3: CVSSFSSAPQTQYF

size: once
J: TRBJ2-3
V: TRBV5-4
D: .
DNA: TGTGCCAGCAGCCCTACCGATCGGGAGCCGGTAGATACGCAGTATTTT
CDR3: CASSPTDREPVDTQYF

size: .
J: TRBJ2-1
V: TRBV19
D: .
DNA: TGTGCCAGTACAAGCAGCGGCATCTCCTACAATGAGCAGTTATTC
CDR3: CASTSSGISYNEQLF

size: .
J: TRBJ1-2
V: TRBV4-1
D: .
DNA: TGCGCCAGCACATCGTCATCCGGGGGAGGGATGGAATGTGGCTACACCTTC
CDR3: CASTSSSGGGMECGYTF

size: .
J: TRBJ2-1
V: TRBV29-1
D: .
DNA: TGCAGCGTTAGAAATCCCGAATGGTACAATGAGCAGTTCTTC
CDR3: CSVRNPEWYNEQFF

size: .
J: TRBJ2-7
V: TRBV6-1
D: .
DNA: TGTTCCGGTCGTCGGGGGCCCTACGAGCACTACTTC
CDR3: CSGRRGPYEHYF

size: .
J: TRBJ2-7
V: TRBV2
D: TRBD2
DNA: TGTGCCAGCAGAATAGCGGGAGGGCTCTACGAGCAGTACTTC
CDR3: CASRIAGGLYEQYF

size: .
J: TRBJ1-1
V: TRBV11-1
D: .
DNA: TGTGCCAGTAGCTTGGGAACAAACTTGGTTGGAGCTTTCTTT
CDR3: CASSLGTNLVGAFF

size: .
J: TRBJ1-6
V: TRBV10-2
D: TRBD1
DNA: TGCGCCAGCAGTCAACCCTGGACAGGAGCGTATAATTCACTCCTCCGCTTT
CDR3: CASSQPWTGAYNSLLRF

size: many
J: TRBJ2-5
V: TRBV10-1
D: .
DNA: TGCGCCAGACCCACCATGAGAGAGACCCAGTACTTC
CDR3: CARPTMRETQYF

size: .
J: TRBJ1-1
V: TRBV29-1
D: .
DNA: TGCAGCGTTGATAGGTCTGGGGTGAACACTGAAACTTTCTTT
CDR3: CSVDRSGVNTETFF

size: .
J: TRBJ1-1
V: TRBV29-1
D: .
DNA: TGCAGCGTTGGTGTAGGGAAGAACACTGAGGCTTTCTTT
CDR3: CSVGVGKNTEAFF

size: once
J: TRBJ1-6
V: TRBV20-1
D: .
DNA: TGCAGTGTTAGTACGCCGAGTCACGGAACCTCCTATAATTCATCCATCCACTTT
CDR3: CSVSTPSHGTSYNSSIHF

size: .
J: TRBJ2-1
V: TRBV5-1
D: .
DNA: TGCGCCAGCAGCCTTAGGGGGTTGGGAGACAATGAGCAGTTCTTC
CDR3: CASSLRGLGDNEQFF

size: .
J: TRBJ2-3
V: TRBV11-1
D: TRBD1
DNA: TGTGCCAGTAGTCCTGAGACAGGGTTCACGGATACGCAGTATTTT
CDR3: CASSPETGFTDTQYF